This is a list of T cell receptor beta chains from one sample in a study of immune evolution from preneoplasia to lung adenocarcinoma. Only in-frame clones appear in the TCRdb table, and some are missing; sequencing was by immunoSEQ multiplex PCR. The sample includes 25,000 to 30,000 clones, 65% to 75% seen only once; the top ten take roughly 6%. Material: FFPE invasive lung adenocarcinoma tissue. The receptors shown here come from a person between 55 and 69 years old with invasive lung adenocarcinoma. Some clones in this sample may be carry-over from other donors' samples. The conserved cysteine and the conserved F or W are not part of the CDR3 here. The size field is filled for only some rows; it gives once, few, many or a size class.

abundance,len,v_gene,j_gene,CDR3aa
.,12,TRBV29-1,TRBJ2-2,SVGDRMNTGELF
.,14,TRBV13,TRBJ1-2,ASSLKGQAGDYGYT
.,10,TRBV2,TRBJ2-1,ASSETRTSRF
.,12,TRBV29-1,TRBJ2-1,SVASGRTYNEQF
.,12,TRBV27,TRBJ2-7,ASSPSRNSYEQY
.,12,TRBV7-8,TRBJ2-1,ASSLLRDGDEQF
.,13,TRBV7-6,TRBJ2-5,ASSLRGGKEETQY
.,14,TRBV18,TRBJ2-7,ASRQSAATFPYEQY
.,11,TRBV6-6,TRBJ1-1,ASSYDGGTEAF
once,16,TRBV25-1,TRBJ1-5,ASSGTGGGSHSNQPQH
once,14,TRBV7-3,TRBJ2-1,ASSMSSGSPYNEQF
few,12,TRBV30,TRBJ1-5,AWRAEASNQPQH
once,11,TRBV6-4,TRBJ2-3,ASRRTGSDTQY
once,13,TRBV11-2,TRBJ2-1,ASSLRGRAYNEQF
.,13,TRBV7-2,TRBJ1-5,ASSLEGHSNQPQH
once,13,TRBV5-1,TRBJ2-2,ASSYSGGDTGELF
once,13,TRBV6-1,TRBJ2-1,ASRRLAATYNEQF
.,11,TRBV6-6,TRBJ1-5,ASRDTRQQPQH
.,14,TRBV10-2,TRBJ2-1,ASSESSGAGQDEQF
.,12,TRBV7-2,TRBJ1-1,ASSLNRVNTEAF
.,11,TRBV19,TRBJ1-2,ASSPLSRDSYT
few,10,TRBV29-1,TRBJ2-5,SVDSQQETQY
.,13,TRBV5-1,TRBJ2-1,ASSLGREGLDEQF
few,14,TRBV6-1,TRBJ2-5,ASSEAAGTGYETQY
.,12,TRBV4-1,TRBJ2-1,ASSQGLAGYEQF
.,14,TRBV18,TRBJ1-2,ASSPSRQGYVYGYT
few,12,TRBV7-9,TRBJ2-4,ASSLGDSRNIQY
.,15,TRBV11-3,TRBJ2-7,ASSFAGTSRGSYEQY
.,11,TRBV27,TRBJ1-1,ASRLNQGVQAF
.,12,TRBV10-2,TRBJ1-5,ASSESTGGQPQH
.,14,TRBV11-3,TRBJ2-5,ASSFDPGASGETQY
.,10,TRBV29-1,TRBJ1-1,SVSPLGTEAF
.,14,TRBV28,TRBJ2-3,ASSEGGLAGRDTQY
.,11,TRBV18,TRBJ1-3,ASSDAGGNTIY
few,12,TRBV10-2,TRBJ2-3,ASGTSGRSGTQY
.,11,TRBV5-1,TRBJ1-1,ASRTGGNAEAF
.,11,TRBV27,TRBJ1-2,ASSLWGNYGYT
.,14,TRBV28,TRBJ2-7,ASSRAGGRNSYKQY
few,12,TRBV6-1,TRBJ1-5,ASSFGTDNQPQH
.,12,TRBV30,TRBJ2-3,AWSRSGARDTQY
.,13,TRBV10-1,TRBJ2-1,ASSESGRQYNEQF
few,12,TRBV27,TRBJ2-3,ASSFRGTTDTQY
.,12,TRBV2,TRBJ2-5,ASSRGLHQETQY
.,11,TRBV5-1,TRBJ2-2,ASSLASPGELF
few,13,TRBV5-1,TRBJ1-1,ASSADRVRDTEAF
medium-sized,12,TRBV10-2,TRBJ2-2,ASSDPERGGELF
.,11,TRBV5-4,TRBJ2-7,ASSSTSDFEQY
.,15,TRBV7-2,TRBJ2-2,ASSLTGGRGLSGELF
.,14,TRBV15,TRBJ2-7,ATSRTLDRYLYEQY
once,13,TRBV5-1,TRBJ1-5,ASSWGPGGGQPQH
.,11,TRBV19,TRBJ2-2,ASSIDATGELF
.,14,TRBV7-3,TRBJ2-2,ASSLRTSGYTGELF
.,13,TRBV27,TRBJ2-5,ASSLTGHSQETQY
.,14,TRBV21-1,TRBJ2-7,ASSKLRGTPSYEQY